The 9 T cell receptor beta chains given below trace back to one sample, sequenced in a study of Ad26.COV2.S vaccination and SARS-CoV-2 variants. Treatment meaning: 15 to 20 received Ad26.COV2.S at low or high dose, single or two shots; roughly five received placebo; per-sample allocation not given. Specimens were obtained on day 63 following the first vaccine or placebo injection. Data came from immunoSEQ multiplex PCR; TCRdb stores just in-frame clones and leaves some out. Among around 450,000 clones listed, 89% were seen once. The source material was peripheral blood, sampled in a trial of Ad26.COV2.S vaccine versus placebo. Receptors originate from a person aged 18 to 59 who received the Ad26.COV2.S COVID-19 vaccine or a placebo.

The rearrangement uses TRBV5-4 and TRBJ1-1; 7 bases line up with TRBD1. Germline V CDR1 and CDR2: SGHNT, YYREEE (reference sequence). V shed 5 bases, J shed 0 bases, and the junction held 7 bases outside the gene matches. The CDR3 sequence is 15 residues long. The CDR3 spells CASRPMDRLNTEAFF. In DNA, the CDR3 is TGTGCCAGCAGGCCCATGGACAGGCTGAACACTGAAGCTTTCTTT.

The table lists this clone with a count of one. J is TRBJ1-3 and V is TRBV3-1 (or the pseudogene TRBV3-2); D is perhaps TRBD1 (5 bases). Germline-derived CDR1 and CDR2 are LGHDT and YNNKEL (reference sequence). V lost 7 bases, J lost 0 bases, and 16 bases lay in between. The CDR3 runs 16 residues. CDR3 region: CASTRGGQNSGNTIYF. For the CDR3, the DNA is TGTGCCAGCACCCGGGGGGGTCAGAACTCTGGAAACACCATATATTTT.

The chain employs TRBV4-2 and TRBJ2-2; unclear D gene. This CDR3 is 15 amino acids long. The V end was cut by 4 bases, the J end by 0 bases, with 9 bases between. Germline CDR1 reads LGHNA; CDR2 reads YNFKEQ. In DNA, the CDR3 is TGTGCCAGCAGCCGACAAGGTTCGAACACCGGGGAGCTGTTTTTT. This sequence encodes CASSRQGSNTGELFF.

This chain connects TRBV7-3 to TRBJ2-2; TRBD2 might be the D (6 bases). The germline V and J ends were trimmed by 3 bases and 4 bases, with 9 bases remaining between them. The CDR3 length is 14 residues. From germline, CDR1 is SGHTA and CDR2 FQGTGA. CDR3 sequence reads: CASSFVGGTGELFF. The CDR3, as DNA: TGTGCCAGCAGCTTTGTGGGGGGCACCGGGGAGCTGTTTTTT. Drawing the rest from reference TRBV7-3 and TRBJ2-2, the complete variable domain is GAGVSQTPSNKVTEKGKYVELRCDPISGHTALYWYRQSLGQGPEFLIYFQGTGAADDSGLPNDRFFAVRPEGSVSTLKIQRTERGDSAVYLCASSFVGGTGELFFGEGSRLTVL.

The rearrangement uses TRBV7-2 and TRBJ2-7; TRBD1 agrees at 8 bases. Germline trimming cut 4 bases from V and 2 bases from J; bases unmatched to any gene: 4. The CDR3 extends over 14 amino acids. Per the germline V gene, CDR1 is SGHTA and CDR2 is FQGNSA. The CDR3 region is CASSSPGQAYEQYF. The CDR3 nucleotides are TGTGCCAGCAGCTCACCGGGACAGGCCTACGAGCAGTACTTC.

This rearrangement joins TRBV7-8 to TRBJ1-3; D uncertain. Germline loops: CDR1 SGHVS, CDR2 FQNEAQ. This CDR3 is built from 12 residues. Trimming cost V 5 bases and J 5 bases, with 7 bases left between them. CDR3 sequence reads: CASSPLRNTIYF. For the CDR3, the DNA is TGTGCCAGCAGCCCCCTTAGAAACACCATATATTTT.

In its sample, this clone was seen once. The chain joins TRBV6-2 or TRBV6-3 to TRBJ2-3; D is unclear. The ends were cut back, 2 bases at V and 4 bases at J, with 7 bases in the middle. The length of the CDR3 is 13 residues. Germline CDR1 MNHEY, CDR2 SVGEGT. CDR3 nucleotide sequence: TGTGCCAGCAGTTACCGGCCCGCAGATACGCAGTATTTT. It translates to CASSYRPADTQYF.

This clone turned up a few times. The chain recombines TRBV7-3 with TRBJ2-6, with D possibly TRBD1 on 5 matching bases. Trimming removed 7 bases from V and 9 bases from J, with 7 bases in between. Germline values: CDR1 SGHTA, CDR2 FQGTGA. The CDR3 is 11 amino acids. CDR3 in DNA: TGTGCCAGCACCGACAGCAACGTCCTGACTTTC. Amino acid sequence: CASTDSNVLTF.

About this clone: Other DNA sequences in this specimen translate into the identical CDR3. The chain joins TRBV7-3 to TRBJ2-1; D might be TRBD2 (6 bases). The CDR3 runs 16 residues. In germline, CDR1 is SGHTA, CDR2 FQGTGA. The V end lost 3 bases, the J end lost 0 bases, and 12 bases lay between the germline ends. Here the CDR3 reads CASSLAGTSSYNEQFF. CDR3 nucleotides: TGTGCCAGCAGCTTGGCCGGGACTTCCTCCTACAATGAGCAGTTCTTC.